These 13 T cell receptor beta chains came from one sample sequenced in a study of vaccination effects on CD4 cells after COVID-19. Clones were read by immunoSEQ multiplex PCR, and TCRdb kept only the in-frame ones, dropping some. This sample has over 55,000 clones, with more than 80% found just once. ViraFEST used viral peptide pools to expand antigen-specific CD4+ T cells before sequencing. Isolation of CD4+ T cells took place after about nine days of culture. No antigens are known for them. Source: CD4+ T cells from PBMCs cultured with HCoV-229E spike peptides, taken before COVID-19 vaccination. The source of these receptors is a human donor who received a COVID-19 vaccine.

The chain employs TRBV6-5 and TRBJ1-5; D is undetermined. Trimming took 5 bases from V and 5 from J, leaving 10 bases between them. CDR1 is MNHEY and CDR2 is SVGAGI in the germline V gene. The CDR3 sequence is 13 residues long. The CDR3 loop reads CASSRKEDQPQHF. DNA for the CDR3: TGTGCCAGCAGTCGGAAGGAGGATCAGCCCCAGCATTTT.

This clone was observed a handful of times. J is TRBJ2-7 and V is TRBV2; perhaps D is TRBD1 or TRBD2 (5 bases each). The V and J ends lost 3 bases and 8 bases respectively, with 14 bases between them. CDR3 length: 13 amino acids. Germline lookup yields CDR1 SNHLY and CDR2 FYNNEI. The CDR3 sequence: CASSEGVGAKQYV. For the CDR3, the DNA is TGTGCCAGCAGTGAGGGGGTAGGGGCTAAGCAGTACGTC.

The chain links TRBV19 to TRBJ2-2; 7 bases align to TRBD2. J gave up 1 base and V 6 bases, and 8 bases lay outside the gene matches. Germline loops: CDR1 LNHDA, CDR2 SQIVND (reference sequence). This CDR3 is 16 amino acids long. CDR3 DNA sequence: TGTGCCAGTAGGGAGAGGAGCGGGGTGAACACCGGGGAGCTGTTTTTT. Translating it yields CASRERSGVNTGELFF.

The chain is built from TRBV5-1 and TRBJ2-1; no firm D call. The CDR3 contains 12 residues. Between the trimmed V and J ends, which lost 4 bases and 8 bases, there was a span of 10 bases. Germline V gene sequence: CDR1 SGHRS, CDR2 YFSETQ. Written as DNA, the CDR3 is TGCGCCAGCAGCAGAAAATGGGATGAGCAGTTCTTC. It is translated as CASSRKWDEQFF.

This clone is a singleton in its sample. The chain carries TRBV18 and TRBJ1-5; possibly TRBD1 for D (6 bases). This CDR3 is built from 16 residues. The V end was cut by 1 base, the J end by 0 bases, with 10 bases between. In germline, CDR1 is KGHSH, CDR2 LQKENI. The CDR3 DNA is TGTGCCAGCTCACCACGGACAGAAATTAGCAATCAGCCCCAGCATTTT. Translated: CASSPRTEISNQPQHF.

The chain employs TRBV2 and TRBJ2-7; 11 positions agree with TRBD1. V dropped 10 bases and J dropped 7; count of bases not matched to a gene: 6. The CDR3 sequence is 12 residues long. The germline V gene has CDR1 SNHLY and CDR2 FYNNEI. The chain's CDR3 is CATGQGAQEQYV. The CDR3 nucleotides are TGTGCCACCGGACAGGGGGCGCAAGAGCAGTACGTC.

In regard to this clone: Mismatch with germline at one junction end may stem from a read error. The V call is TRBV5-1, the J call TRBJ2-2, with D perhaps TRBD1 or TRBD2 (6 bases each). CDR3 length: 18 residues. The germline V gene encodes CDR1 SGHRS and CDR2 YFSETQ. The chain's CDR3 is CASSLKGGSGIGTGELFF. CDR3 DNA: TGTGCCAGCAGTTTGAAGGGGGGATCAGGAATAGGCACCGGGGAGCTGTTTTTT. The whole variable domain, filled in from reference TRBV5-1 and TRBJ2-2, reads KAGVTQTPRYLIKTRGQQVTLSCSPISGHRSVSWYQQTPGQGLQFLFEYFSETQRNKGNFPGRFSGRQFSNSRSEMNVSTLELGDSALYLCASSLKGGSGIGTGELFFGEGSRLTVL.

V gene TRBV7-6 combines with J gene TRBJ2-5; no firm D call. Between the trimmed V and J ends, which lost 5 bases and 4 bases, there was a span of 14 bases. Germline assignment: CDR1 SGHVS and CDR2 FNYEAQ. The CDR3 contains 14 residues. CDR3 in amino acids: CASSPMRLGETQYF. The CDR3 bases are TGTGCCAGCAGCCCCATGAGGCTCGGAGAGACCCAGTACTTC.

V usage is TRBV7-2 and J usage is TRBJ1-3; 9 bases fit TRBD1. The length of the CDR3 is 16 residues. Germline trimming cut 1 base from V and 6 bases from J; bases unmatched to any gene: 7. Germline V CDR1 and CDR2: SGHTA, FQGNSA. The CDR3 nucleotides are TGTGCCAGCAGCTTAGTCGGGACAGGGTATGAAAACACCATATATTTT. It is translated as CASSLVGTGYENTIYF.

This rearrangement joins TRBV2 to TRBJ1-5; TRBD1 is a possible D gene (5 bases). The V gene's germline CDR1 is SNHLY and CDR2 FYNNEI. The CDR3 consists of 12 residues. The V and J ends lost 6 bases and 16 bases respectively, with 19 bases between them. The CDR3 DNA reads as TGTGCCAGCAGAGACCGGGACCCGAGTTTTCATTTT. Its translation is CASRDRDPSFHF.

The rearrangement uses TRBV23-1 and TRBJ2-7, with 9 bases aligning to TRBD1. TRBV23-1 is sorted into the ORF group, with uncertain function. The CDR3 has 14 amino acids. The ends lost 4 bases at V and 5 bases at J; junction bases unmatched: 6. The CDR3 bases are TGCGCCAGCAGTCCGGGGACAGGGCGCCACGAGCAGTACGTC. Its translation: CASSPGTGRHEQYV.

CDR3 sequence (DNA): TGTGCCAGCAGCCTCGCTTGGGGGGCGGGTGAGCAGTACGTC. Translating gives CASSLAWGAGEQYV. The chain joins TRBV7-2 to TRBJ2-7, with D perhaps being TRBD1 or TRBD2 (6 bases each). Trimming shortened V by 5 bases and J by 7 bases, and 18 bases separated the two germline ends. Germline CDR1 is SGHTA and CDR2 is FQGNSA. The length of the CDR3 is 14 residues.

This clone was counted a single time. The genes are TRBV7-3 and TRBJ2-3; D may be TRBD2 (5 bases). Looked up from germline, CDR1 is SGHTA and CDR2 is FQGTGA. V was shortened by 3 bases and J by 4 bases, with 11 bases between the two germline ends. The CDR3 is 14 amino acids. In DNA form, the CDR3 reads TGTGCCAGCAGCTTTGTGGTCGGGGCAGATACGCAGTATTTT. It encodes CASSFVVGADTQYF.